The T cell receptor beta chain under discussion was sequenced for a study of cytomegalovirus exposure and HLA in healthy donors (TCRdb year 2017). Context from the whole study: In an earlier analysis of 587 of the donors, about 260 Gb of sequence data and 100 million or so unique TCR beta sequences from roughly 200 million T cells were reported. The study used immunosequencing to profile the T cell repertoires of several hundred subjects and linked those repertoires to cytomegalovirus serostatus. All discovery cohort repertoires had been generated using a single sequencing platform. Besides the first cohort of 666 subjects, a separate validation cohort made up of 95 to 150 different subjects was used. The study aimed to test whether signatures of past pathogen exposure could be identified by cataloging public T cell receptors. In the later analysis, no new phenotypic data were used to find candidate immune exposures; instead, reliance was placed on TCR beta sequences and their occurrence across donors. About five DR-DQ haplotypes were treated as single units for association and clustering because of strong linkage in the cohort. Among 398 genotyped donors of the cohort, an average of approximately 240,000 unique TCR beta nucleotide sequences were sequenced per donor, roughly 18% of them non-productive. An early release that covered fewer than 750 HLA-typed donors contained around 330 gigabases of sequencing data and tens of millions of unique TCR sequences. The genetic ancestry cluster associated with self-reported Caucasian donors included roughly four fifths of the 300 to 400 genotyped donors. A later analysis re-examined previously published TCR beta repertoires from over 500 donors and added high-resolution HLA genotyping to investigate patterns of TCR occurrence. High-throughput TCR immunosequencing, statistical association of individual TCRs with disease status, and machine learning were combined to predict cytomegalovirus infection status. Alongside the repertoire data, information on donor age, sex, ethnicity and CMV serostatus was compiled. A later genetic analysis used genome-wide SNP genotypes for about 65% of the 666 donors, treating that subset as a discovery cohort. Class I and class II HLA loci were covered by the typing at four-digit resolution. Typing coverage differed by locus: A, B, C, DRB1 and DQB1 were typed in about 629-640 donors, DQA1 in about 500, DPA1 in around 600, and DPB1 in approximately 450. To decide whether each TCR beta V gene segment behaved as functional or pseudogenic, an earlier analysis of some 600 of the donors relied on high-throughput TCR beta sequencing. On the study overall, not on this receptor specifically: In a later analysis, some 17,000 TCR beta sequences were associated with specific HLA alleles at a false discovery rate of 0.05. The authors suggested that the approach could potentially be generalized to other disease states and immunological phenotypes. Immune exposure information for the cohort was limited to CMV serostatus. Linkage disequilibrium might explain the correlated functional status among segregating V segments, but an unknown experimental factor could not be excluded. The study listed 150 to 200 TCR beta chains as associated with cytomegalovirus. Some IMGT-functional V segments, including TRBV6-2 and TRBV6-3, could not be distinguished by the 87-base-pair reads and were therefore excluded. Assigning TCR associations to individual alleles was difficult when HLA alleles, especially DR and DQ, strongly co-occurred. Several of the top co-occurrence clusters appeared to be linked to parvovirus B19, influenza, CMV and Epstein-Barr virus, according to a later analysis. A later analysis found that HLA-associated TCR beta chains were more clonally expanded and had lower generation probabilities than equally common non-associated chains. Seventeen rarely observed V segments, including chromosome 9 orphons, were excluded from the earlier analysis of some 590 of the donors because counts were too low. Sequencing depth was assumed to be roughly uniform across donors in the presence/absence analyses, though that assumption may not hold. This cohort had only TCR beta chains sequenced, and the lack of alpha or paired-chain data limited which features could be detected. Broadly in line with IMGT annotations, most TCR beta V segments showed up in productive rearrangements about 87% or about 30% of the time in an earlier analysis of around 600 of the donors. In a later analysis, the rate of TCR association differed among HLA loci, with DRB1 alleles having the most associated TCRs and HLA-C alleles having the fewest. In vitro tests confirmed that a few of the cytomegalovirus-associated TCR beta chains recognize cytomegalovirus antigens. Cytomegalovirus status was reported to be diagnosed by the classifier with high specificity and sensitivity in both the original and validation cohorts. A later genetic analysis associated a missense DCLRE1C variant with V-gene and J-gene trimming of TCR beta chains, and an independent cohort replicated the association. Because some donors lacked HLA typing at each locus, the association tests relied only on the typed subset. According to a later genetic analysis, donors in an Asian-associated ancestry cluster had fewer N-insertions in productive TCRs than the roughly 700-donor mean. Across donors, most TCR sequences were observed very rarely, whereas some public TCRs were present in many individuals. According to a later analysis, most CMV-associated TCR beta chains appeared to be HLA-restricted, and the HLA associations seemed to be driven largely by CMV exposure. A further reported finding was that TCR beta sequences accurately predicted the HLA-A and HLA-B alleles for most subjects in the first cohort. A group of highly shared sequence variants was considered likely to be a technical artifact of the sequencing pipeline.

With regard to this clone: Which antigen it targets is not known. Per-base qualities were not stored, and no clone one base away is much larger.

The cohort was made up of approximately 670 healthy bone marrow donors. At the time of sampling, all cohort members were nominally healthy, though unrecorded immune exposures were likely present. Of the approximately 700 cohort members, around 290 had a positive CMV serostatus and approximately 400 had a negative one, while no CMV serostatus was recorded for the donor. Each donor provided a peripheral blood sample, and peripheral blood mononuclear cells were used for TCR beta sequencing. The Qiagen DNeasy Blood Extraction Kit was used to extract genomic DNA from the blood cell samples. Receptors were amplified or captured by the immunoSEQ multiplex PCR assay. For the multiplex PCR, a mixture combining 60 forward primers for TCR Vbeta segments and 13 reverse primers for TCR Jbeta segments was used. Amplification of the CDR3 region of rearranged TCR beta genes was performed with a multiplex PCR assay on genomic DNA. On the Illumina HiSeq System, the amplified TCR beta libraries were sequenced as 87-base-pair reads. The paper's data handling went like this. Across the 600 to 700 repertoires, a later analysis counted approximately 75 million unique TCR beta chains, approximately 10 million of which were shared by at least two donors. A nearest-neighbor algorithm error-corrected the raw reads and collapsed the reads into unique sequences, merging closely related sequences to remove PCR and sequencing errors. CDR3 sequences were aligned to IMGT reference sequences to assign V, D and J gene segments. For a sequence to be retained, at least a six-nucleotide match to both a V gene segment and a J gene segment was required. Rearrangements were classified as productive when the CDR3 lacked stop codons and remained in frame with V and J, and all other rearrangements were classified as non-productive. CDR3 was defined according to IMGT convention as the region running from the second conserved V-encoded cysteine to the conserved J-encoded phenylalanine. Sequences without an unambiguous match to a single V gene segment were excluded from the earlier analysis of 500 to 700 of the donors. An earlier analysis of 500 to 600 of the donors classified V segments as functional when productive rearrangements were above 56.7% and as segregating when the standard deviation between donors was above 5%. A statistical classification framework was built to diagnose cytomegalovirus status from the catalog of TCR beta chain sequences. In a later analysis, TCR nucleotide sequences were compared against IMGT/GENE-DB human TR gene sequences so that V and J genes could be assigned. In a later analysis, CDR3 sequences and most-parsimonious VDJ recombination scenarios were assigned using the TCRdist pipeline. In a later analysis, each TCR beta chain was defined by its CDR3 amino acid sequence together with its V-gene family, and reads lacking a unique V-gene family were excluded. As a way to deal with suspected cross-contamination and a sequencing artifact, a later analysis dropped roughly 600 nucleotide sequences that were highly shared and had low generation probability. For each public chain, a later analysis derived a clonal expansion index from normalized ranks of inferred template counts within each repertoire. A later analysis computed generation probabilities with a VDJ recombination model fitted to out-of-frame rearrangements, and checked the results against IGoR. In a later analysis, TCR-TCR, TCR-HLA and TCR-CMV co-occurrence was scored with hypergeometric tests, and a repertoire-size bias correction was applied to TCR pairs. False discovery rates were estimated in a later analysis by permuting HLA or CMV assignments 20 times. In a later analysis, co-occurring TCRs were grouped using DBSCAN, with TCRdist sequence similarity added in when clustering inside HLA-allele-positive subsets. For co-occurrence clustering, repertoires with fewer than 30,000 or more than 120,000 public chains were excluded, along with about five repertoires with anomalous nucleotide sharing. Held by TCRdb, this immuneACCESS table contains in-frame sequences only and omits some clones. Under half of the omission traces to an unresolved V gene where checked; the cause of the rest is unknown. V and J calls and clone size come straight from that table; D and trimming were deduced from the DNA. The sample data list more than 80,000 clones, and more than 60% of these were observed just once. The top ten constitute roughly 8.8% of the sample.

Ends trimmed: V by 6 bases, J by 3 bases; bases unmatched to a gene: 3. Measured from the cysteine to the phenylalanine, the CDR3 is 14 residues long. The only DNA kept is the CDR3, 42 bases in frame from the first base. As encoded in the germline V gene, CDR1 is LGHNA while CDR2 is YSLEER. This sequence uses TRBV4-3 and TRBJ2-7; 12 middle bases align to TRBD2. Specimen: PBMCs. The source of this sequence is a human donor in good health. The nucleotide sequence is given as TGCGCCAGCAGTAGGACTAGCGGGAACTACGAGCAGTACTTC. It codes for CASSRTSGNYEQYF.